The 14 T cell receptor beta chains presented below share a single source sample, sequenced in a study of PD-L1 blockade in urothelial cancer. Indicated time point: peripheral blood 6 weeks after treatment start. TCRdb's table, derived via immunoSEQ multiplex PCR, lists solely in-frame clones and lacks some. In the table there are around 33,000 clones, nearly 90% of which are singletons. The source was PBMCs, collected around atezolizumab (anti-PD-L1) treatment. The receptor set was obtained from a man older than 75 with urothelial cancer.

V usage is TRBV5-1 and J usage is TRBJ2-3, with 12 bases lining up with TRBD2. After removal of 4 bases from V and 4 bases from J, the junction contained 4 bases not matched to a gene. This CDR3 is 15 amino acids long. Germline assignment: CDR1 SGHRS and CDR2 YFSETQ. The DNA of the CDR3 is TGCGCCAGCAGCCCGACTAGCGGGAGTCCAGATACGCAGTATTTT. This translates into CASSPTSGSPDTQYF.

The rearrangement uses TRBV5-1 and TRBJ2-2; TRBD1 matches 7 bases. The junction had 6 bases not matched to a gene; V was cut back by 4 bases and J by 6 bases. Germline CDR1 reads SGHRS; CDR2 reads YFSETQ. This CDR3 comprises 14 residues. The DNA of the CDR3 is TGCGCCAGCAGCGGACAGGTGGAGTCCGGGGAGCTGTTTTTT. Translation: CASSGQVESGELFF. Using reference TRBV5-1 and TRBJ2-2 for the parts outside the CDR3, the full variable domain is KAGVTQTPRYLIKTRGQQVTLSCSPISGHRSVSWYQQTPGQGLQFLFEYFSETQRNKGNFPGRFSGRQFSNSRSEMNVSTLELGDSALYLCASSGQVESGELFFGEGSRLTVL.

The chain joins TRBV18 to TRBJ2-1; the match to TRBD2 covers 11 bases. The CDR3 sequence is 15 residues long. V gave up 4 bases and J gave up 7 bases; unmatched junction bases: 6. Germline CDR1 and CDR2: KGHSH and LQKENI. The CDR3: CASSQLAGGGNEQFF. For the CDR3, the DNA is TGTGCCAGCTCACAGCTAGCGGGAGGTGGAAATGAGCAGTTCTTC.

The count of this clone is one. The CDR3 is CASSLGESTDTQYF. The DNA for the CDR3 is TGTGCCAGCAGCTTAGGTGAGAGCACAGATACGCAGTATTTT. The chain employs TRBV7-2 and TRBJ2-3; D unresolved. This CDR3 is 14 amino acids long. The V gene lost 1 base and the J gene lost 0 bases, with 5 bases spanning the gap. The germline gives CDR1 SGHTA, CDR2 FQGNSA.

The chain's CDR3 is CATNRGRGTEAFF. DNA for the CDR3: TGTGCCACGAACAGGGGGCGTGGGACTGAAGCTTTCTTT. J is TRBJ1-1 and V is TRBV2; 9 bases fit TRBD1. This CDR3 comprises 13 residues. V lost 10 bases, J lost 5 bases, and 8 bases stayed unmatched. Germline V gene sequence: CDR1 SNHLY, CDR2 FYNNEI. The variable domain in full, with the rest retrieved from reference TRBV2 and TRBJ1-1, is EPEVTQTPSHQVTQMGQEVILRCVPISNHLYFYWYRQILGQKVEFLVSFYNNEISEKSEIFDDQFSVERPDGSNFTLKIRSTKLEDSAMYFCATNRGRGTEAFFGQGTRLTVV.

The chain has TRBV5-4 and TRBJ2-1, with 7 bases identical to TRBD2. After removal of 5 bases from V and 9 bases from J, the junction contained 8 bases not matched to a gene. CDR3 length: 13 residues. The V gene's germline CDR1 is SGHNT and CDR2 YYREEE (reference sequence). CDR3 DNA: TGTGCCAGCAGGGGGGAGGGTGACAGTGAGCAGTTCTTC. It codes for CASRGEGDSEQFF.

The J gene is TRBJ1-5, the V gene TRBV5-5, with D perhaps matching TRBD1 (6 bases). Germline assignment: CDR1 SGHKS and CDR2 YYEKEE (reference sequence). This CDR3 region has 14 residues. V was shortened by 1 base and J by 7 bases, with 12 bases between the two germline ends. The CDR3 DNA sequence: TGTGCCAGCAGCTTGACCAGGGGATCCCAGCCCCAGCATTTT. Translation: CASSLTRGSQPQHF.

This chain uses TRBV7-2 with TRBJ2-3; 11 bases map to TRBD1. Germline V lookup: CDR1 SGHTA, CDR2 FQGNSA. V dropped 2 bases and J dropped 5; count of bases not matched to a gene: 6. This CDR3 is 16 amino acids long. CDR3 region: CASSLTPGQGGDTQYF. The CDR3 bases are TGTGCCAGCAGCTTAACGCCGGGACAGGGGGGAGATACGCAGTATTTT.

The chain couples TRBV6-6 to TRBJ2-5; a weak D match, TRBD2 (6 bases). Judging by the DNA end, TRBJ2-7 fits better; the J call may be wrong. Germline-derived CDR1 and CDR2 are MNHNY and SVGAGI (reference sequence). This CDR3 has 13 residues. In nucleotides, the CDR3 is TGTGCCAGCAGTTTTCCGGGAGCCTACGAGCAGTACTTC. Translated, it gives CASSFPGAYEQYF.

The chain joins TRBV29-1 to TRBJ1-1; weak D call: TRBD1 (5 bases). Trimming pared 4 bases from V and 4 bases from J, leaving 19 bases between. The germline V gene encodes CDR1 SQVTM and CDR2 ANQGSEA. CDR3 length: 15 amino acids. CDR3 loop: CSVVRPGRESTEAFF. The CDR3, as DNA: TGCAGCGTTGTGCGGCCGGGACGGGAGAGCACTGAAGCTTTCTTT.

This clone was counted once. The chain carries TRBV6-4 and TRBJ2-3; D call uncertain. The V gene's germline CDR1 is MRHNA and CDR2 SNTAGT. V shed 3 bases and J shed 4 bases, with 11 bases lying between them. This CDR3 is built from 14 residues. Here the CDR3 DNA reads TGTGCCAGCAGTGATGAGGCTCATCCAGATACGCAGTATTTT. Protein product: CASSDEAHPDTQYF.

This sequence joins TRBV15 and TRBJ2-5, with TRBD2 identical over 8 bases. CDR1 and CDR2 (germline): LNHNV, YYDKDF (reference sequence). With V trimmed by 1 base and J by 4 bases, 5 bases remained unmatched. This CDR3 has 15 amino acids. The CDR3 loop is CATSRVSGASETQYF. The CDR3 DNA reads TGTGCCACCAGCAGAGTTAGCGGGGCGTCAGAGACCCAGTACTTC.

This chain joins TRBV9 and TRBJ1-1; D call uncertain. Deletions cut 6 bases from V and 1 base from J, with 13 bases between. This CDR3 comprises 14 residues. Germline V gene lookup returns CDR1 SGDLS and CDR2 YYNGEE. The CDR3 DNA reads as TGTGCCAGCACCCACGGACTGTCGAACACTGAAGCTTTCTTT. Translation gives CASTHGLSNTEAFF.

The chain combines TRBV30 with TRBJ2-1; 12 bases match TRBD2. The germline V gene has CDR1 GTSNPN and CDR2 SVGIG (reference sequence). CDR3 length equals 15 residues. The V and J ends lost 5 bases and 8 bases, in that order; junction bases with no gene match: 10. Written as DNA, the CDR3 is TGTGCCTGGGTTCCCATGACTAGCGGGAGACATGAGCAGTTCTTC. Its protein product is CAWVPMTSGRHEQFF.